Each of the 23 T cell receptor beta chains below was sequenced from the same sample in a study of T cell responses to AZD1222 COVID-19 vaccine. Libraries were prepared by immunoSEQ multiplex PCR; TCRdb keeps only in-frame clonotypes and omits some of them. The profile shows tens of thousands of clones, about 91% of them singletons. The sequencing used peripheral blood, collected 28 days after the second AZD1222 dose. The receptors were sampled from an adult who received the AZD1222 COVID-19 vaccine.

The sample holds a few counts of this clone. The chain is built from TRBV6-2 or TRBV6-3 and TRBJ1-4; no reliable D call. Germline CDR1 is MNHEY and CDR2 is SVGEGT. This CDR3 comprises 14 residues. Trimming took off 2 bases at V and 7 bases at J, with 11 bases between the two ends. The CDR3 protein is CASSYLEASEKLFF. The DNA of the CDR3 is TGTGCCAGCAGTTACCTCGAAGCGAGTGAAAAACTGTTTTTT.

This chain uses TRBV10-3 with TRBJ2-2; D ambiguous. Germline values: CDR1 ENHRY, CDR2 SYGVKD. The CDR3 totals 15 residues. Trimming left V 2 bases short and J 4 bases short, with 11 bases between. The CDR3 region is CAISEGQTGTGELFF. CDR3 coding DNA: TGTGCCATCAGTGAGGGCCAAACGGGCACCGGGGAGCTGTTTTTT.

This chain uses TRBV2 with TRBJ2-2; a possible D gene is TRBD2 (5 bases). In germline, CDR1 is SNHLY, CDR2 FYNNEI. V shed 10 bases and J shed 7 bases, with 13 bases lying between them. The CDR3 runs 12 residues. The DNA for the CDR3 is TGTGCCACTACCTCGGGGATCGGGGAGCTGTTTTTT. This translates into CATTSGIGELFF.

This rearrangement joins TRBV9 to TRBJ2-7, with TRBD1 identical over 7 bases. V lost 5 bases, J lost 4 bases, and 15 bases stayed unmatched. The CDR3 consists of 16 residues. From germline, CDR1 is SGDLS and CDR2 YYNGEE. The CDR3 loop reads CASRLGAGGISYEQYF. The CDR3 DNA reads TGTGCCAGCAGGTTGGGGGCAGGGGGTATCTCTTACGAGCAGTACTTC.

This chain links TRBV27 with TRBJ2-7; D gene unclear. The germline V and J ends were trimmed by 4 bases and 1 base, with 8 bases remaining between them. Germline V gene data show CDR1 as MNHEY and CDR2 as SMNVEV (reference sequence). The length of the CDR3 is 13 residues. The CDR3 region has the DNA TGTGCCAGCAGTTGGGCGTCTTCCTACGAGCAGTACTTC. Protein product: CASSWASSYEQYF.

This clone appeared once. This sequence joins TRBV11-3 and TRBJ2-1; TRBD1 matches 8 bases. The CDR3 is made up of 16 amino acids. The V segment lost 0 bases and the J segment 4 bases; nucleotides outside the gene matches: 5. The germline V gene encodes CDR1 SGHNT and CDR2 YENEEA. Here the CDR3 reads CASSLEGTGGYNEQFF. CDR3 DNA: TGTGCCAGCAGCTTAGAGGGGACAGGTGGATACAATGAGCAGTTCTTC.

CDR3 coding DNA: TGTGCCAGCAGTGAACAAGCGGGTCGAGGGGAGCAGTACTTC. This gives the protein CASSEQAGRGEQYF. This sequence joins TRBV2 and TRBJ2-7; D may be TRBD2 (6 bases). This CDR3 is 14 amino acids long. Germline V gene sequence: CDR1 SNHLY, CDR2 FYNNEI. The germline V and J ends were trimmed by 2 bases and 7 bases, with 15 bases remaining between them. Full variable domain (remainder filled in from reference TRBV2 and TRBJ2-7): EPEVTQTPSHQVTQMGQEVILRCVPISNHLYFYWYRQILGQKVEFLVSFYNNEISEKSEIFDDQFSVERPDGSNFTLKIRSTKLEDSAMYFCASSEQAGRGEQYFGPGTRLTVT.

This clone was found once. The chain combines TRBV21-1 with TRBJ1-1; TRBD1 is taken as the D call from the table, unchecked against the DNA. TRBV21-1 is flagged as a pseudogene. This CDR3 contains 13 residues. CDR3 residues: CARRGQLNTEAFF. As DNA, the CDR3 is TGTGCCAGGCGGGGACAGCTGAACACTGAAGCTTTCTTT.

The chain combines TRBV6-5 with TRBJ1-3; D not resolved. This CDR3 has 14 residues. V was trimmed by 6 bases and J by 2 bases, leaving 11 bases between them. CDR1 MNHEY and CDR2 SVGAGI come from the germline V gene. The CDR3 protein is CASRMGQTGNTIYF. The CDR3 coding sequence is TGTGCCAGCAGAATGGGTCAAACTGGAAACACCATATATTTT.

The chain employs TRBV19 and TRBJ2-2; TRBD1 agrees at 10 bases. Germline CDR1 and CDR2: LNHDA and SQIVND (reference sequence). The CDR3 spans 19 residues. V lost 5 bases, J lost 0 bases, and 12 bases stayed unmatched. The chain's CDR3 is CASSDPGTGVPSNTGELFF. The CDR3 nucleotides are TGTGCCAGTAGTGACCCCGGGACAGGGGTCCCCTCGAACACCGGGGAGCTGTTTTTT.

This clone was counted a few times. The J gene is TRBJ2-1, the V gene TRBV11-2, with D perhaps matching TRBD2 (7 bases). This CDR3 region has 14 residues. The ends were cut back, 0 bases at V and 10 bases at J, with 13 bases in the middle. The germline CDR1 and CDR2 sequences are SGHAT and FQNNGV. CDR3 protein: CASSLEAGAGEQFF. The CDR3 region has the DNA TGTGCCAGCAGCTTAGAGGCGGGGGCAGGGGAGCAGTTCTTC.

This sequence joins TRBV27 and TRBJ2-3; unclear D gene. The CDR3 sequence is 15 residues long. Trimming removed 2 bases from V and 1 base from J, with 10 bases in between. Germline-derived CDR1 and CDR2 are MNHEY and SMNVEV (reference sequence). CDR3 sequence reads: CASSLQEGGTDTQYF. Written as DNA, the CDR3 is TGTGCCAGCAGTTTACAGGAAGGCGGCACAGATACGCAGTATTTT.

On this clone itself: A read error may produce the germline difference seen at one junction end. V and J are TRBV5-4 and TRBJ2-7; D is unresolved. Germline CDR1 SGHNT, CDR2 YYREEE (reference sequence). CDR3 size: 13 residues. CDR3 loop: CASSEGQAAYPNF. The CDR3, as DNA: TGTGCCAGCAGCGAAGGGCAGGCGGCCTATCCCAACTTC.

The rearrangement joins TRBV6-2 or TRBV6-3 to TRBJ2-7; D gene unclear. Per germline, CDR1 MNHEY and CDR2 SVGEGT. V gave up 4 bases and J gave up 2 bases, with 15 bases separating them. CDR3 length: 15 amino acids. This CDR3 is CASSWRPPRTYEQYF. CDR3 in DNA: TGTGCCAGCAGTTGGCGACCCCCTAGGACCTACGAGCAGTACTTC.

V is TRBV11-2 and J is TRBJ2-7; D could derive from TRBD1 or TRBD2 (6 bases each). V lost 4 bases, J lost 2 bases, and 9 bases lay in between. The germline V gene encodes CDR1 SGHAT and CDR2 FQNNGV. The CDR3 runs 13 residues. In DNA form, the CDR3 reads TGTGCCAGCAGCTGGGGGGCGGCCTACGAGCAGTACTTC. Its protein is CASSWGAAYEQYF.

The rearrangement links TRBV5-8 to TRBJ2-1; D is uncertain. The CDR3 has 16 amino acids. Germline V CDR1 and CDR2: SGHTS, YDEGEE. V lost 2 bases, J lost 4 bases, and 16 bases lay in between. The CDR3 nucleotides read TGTGCCAGCAGCTTCCGATCCCTAACCCCTTACAATGAGCAGTTCTTC. Protein product: CASSFRSLTPYNEQFF.

The rearrangement links TRBV5-1 to TRBJ2-7, with D possibly being TRBD1 (6 bases). The CDR3 is made up of 14 amino acids. V lost 3 bases and J lost 2, with 12 bases in between. The germline CDR1 and CDR2 sequences are SGHRS and YFSETQ. CDR3 residues: CASSSGQNTYEQYF. CDR3 coding DNA: TGCGCCAGCAGCTCAGGACAGAACACCTACGAGCAGTACTTC.

This chain links TRBV29-1 with TRBJ2-5; D unclear. Trimming took off 8 bases at V and 5 bases at J, with 15 bases between the two ends. The V gene's germline CDR1 is SQVTM and CDR2 ANQGSEA. The CDR3 spans 12 residues. For the CDR3, the DNA is TGCAGCCACCGTTCGGTCGGGGAGACCCAGTACTTC. It encodes CSHRSVGETQYF.

The CDR3: CASSIPSGEETQYF. In nucleotides, the CDR3 is TGCGCCAGCAGCATCCCTAGCGGGGAAGAGACCCAGTACTTC. The rearrangement links TRBV5-1 to TRBJ2-5, with TRBD2 matching 9 bases. With 4 bases clipped from V and 3 bases from J, the junction kept 4 bases outside the gene matches. The CDR3 contains 14 residues. CDR1 is SGHRS and CDR2 is YFSETQ in the germline V gene.

The CDR3 loop reads CASSRTERLWDTEAFF. CDR3 sequence (DNA): TGCGCCAGCAGCCGAACAGAGCGTCTTTGGGACACTGAAGCTTTCTTT. V usage is TRBV5-1 and J usage is TRBJ1-1; D gene unclear. With 4 bases removed from V and 3 bases from J, the gap between germline ends came to 19 bases. This CDR3 has 16 residues. CDR1 and CDR2 (germline): SGHRS, YFSETQ.

The gene calls are TRBV18 and TRBJ1-1; no definite D call. Germline lookup yields CDR1 KGHSH and CDR2 LQKENI. V lost 0 bases, J lost 5 bases, and 16 bases lay in between. The CDR3 has 16 residues. The CDR3 nucleotides read TGTGCCAGCTCACCACCTGGCGTGAGCAAACGTACTGAAGCTTTCTTT. Translated: CASSPPGVSKRTEAFF.

J is TRBJ1-1 and V is TRBV6-5, with a weak D call TRBD1 (5 bases). The CDR3 contains 14 residues. V lost 7 bases, J lost 1 base, and 13 bases lay in between. Germline V gene sequence: CDR1 MNHEY, CDR2 SVGAGI. The CDR3: CASTMTERNTEAFF. Here the CDR3 DNA reads TGTGCCAGCACCATGACAGAGAGGAACACTGAAGCTTTCTTT.

This clone has only one observation. CDR3 DNA: TGTGCCAGCAGCCAAGATGGGCCGGGACAGGGCTACGAGCAGTACTTC. Translating it yields CASSQDGPGQGYEQYF. The rearrangement uses TRBV4-2 and TRBJ2-7; 9 bases agree with TRBD1. The J segment lost 3 bases and the V segment lost 0 bases, leaving 6 bases of the junction unmatched. The CDR3 runs to 16 residues. Germline V gene data show CDR1 as LGHNA and CDR2 as YNFKEQ.